This T cell receptor beta chain was observed in a study of T-cell reconstitution after alpha-beta-depleted transplantation in children. Study outcomes and limitations: Surviving recipient cells, namely T cells and thymic progenitors, were the source of high day-60 TCRbeta diversity in some patients. Among T cells one year after transplant, newly produced cells accounted for most counts and diversity. Reportedly, roughly two months post-transplant, alpha-beta T cells arose from several hundred expanded graft clones.

Trimming at V came to 5 bases and at J to 5 bases, leaving 7 bases not matched to a gene. Germline CDR1 is DFQATT and CDR2 is SNEGSKA (reference sequence). CDR3 length equals 15 residues. This clonotype was counted ten times or more. Its antigen is not identified. A TCRbeta library incorporating unique molecular identifiers was prepared. TCRdb used MiXCR to reprocess the PCR reads, holding one entry per CDR3 protein. This sample carries more than 200,000 distinct CDR3 sequences, roughly 24% of them seen once, and the ten largest clones take about 2.6%. The genes are TRBV20-1 and TRBJ2-1, with 12 bases identical to TRBD2. The sequencing used PBMCs, collected before TCRalphabeta/CD19-depleted stem cell transplant. This clonotype originated in a girl aged 2-10 years with Fanconi anemia, due to receive a stem cell transplant. The CDR3 DNA sequence: TGCAGTGCTCCTGGGACTAGCGGGCCTGACAATGAGCAGTTCTTC. Its translation is CSAPGTSGPDNEQFF.